The clone carrying this T cell receptor beta chain was found a few times. The data are from a study of blood T cell repertoires in COVID-19. Study overall: COVID-19 samples collected from the United States, Italy and Spain covered acute and convalescent phases. The cDNA or gDNA used as material had been derived from T cells, B-cell-depleted T cells, or PBMCs.

V lost 3 bases and J lost 5; bases outside the gene matches: 3. The germline V gene encodes CDR1 MNHEY and CDR2 SMNVEV (reference sequence). The CDR3 sequence is 13 residues long. Clones were read by immunoSEQ multiplex PCR, and TCRdb kept only the in-frame ones, dropping some. The table includes about 100,000 clones, roughly 80% detected once. This clonotype originated in a man between 65 and 85 years old with active or convalescent COVID-19. Sequenced: peripheral blood. The chain is built from TRBV27 and TRBJ2-5; TRBD2 agrees at 7 bases. For the CDR3, the DNA is TGTGCCAGCAGTTTGATCGGGAGGGAGACCCAGTACTTC. Translating it yields CASSLIGRETQYF.